This T cell receptor (beta chain) was identified in a study of a mutant IDH1 vaccine in newly diagnosed glioma. Sequencing was performed with immunoSEQ multiplex PCR; in TCRdb, only in-frame clones are kept and a portion is missing. The table has tens of thousands of clones, around 80% seen once. This clone came up a few times. Its antigen is unidentified. Study-wide points: Induction of immune responses by the vaccine occurred in about 93% of patients.

Stated time point: baseline, week 1 (first vaccination visit). Treatment reported: pre-vaccination baseline after standard-of-care therapy. New WHO grade 3 or 4 astrocytomas that were IDH1-mutant and ATRX-lost occurred in the donors. V was trimmed by 2 bases and J by 2 bases, leaving 10 bases between them. Germline V gene lookup returns CDR1 GTSNPN and CDR2 SVGIG (reference sequence). This CDR3 is 15 amino acids long. The chain joins TRBV30 to TRBJ1-6; the D gene is possibly TRBD1 (5 bases). The receptor was isolated from a woman between 40 and 50 years old with glioma. The specimen comprised PBMCs, sampled from a glioma patient treated with radiotherapy, temozolomide or both. CDR3 residues: CAWSSAGPYNSPLHF. The CDR3 DNA reads as TGTGCCTGGAGTTCCGCAGGGCCCTATAATTCACCCCTCCACTTT. The variable domain in full, completed from reference TRBV30 and TRBJ1-6, reads SQTIHQWPATLVQPVGSPLSLECTVEGTSNPNLYWYRQAAGRGLQLLFYSVGIGQISSEVPQNLSASRPQDRQFILSSKKLLLSDSGFYLCAWSSAGPYNSPLHFGNGTRLTVT.